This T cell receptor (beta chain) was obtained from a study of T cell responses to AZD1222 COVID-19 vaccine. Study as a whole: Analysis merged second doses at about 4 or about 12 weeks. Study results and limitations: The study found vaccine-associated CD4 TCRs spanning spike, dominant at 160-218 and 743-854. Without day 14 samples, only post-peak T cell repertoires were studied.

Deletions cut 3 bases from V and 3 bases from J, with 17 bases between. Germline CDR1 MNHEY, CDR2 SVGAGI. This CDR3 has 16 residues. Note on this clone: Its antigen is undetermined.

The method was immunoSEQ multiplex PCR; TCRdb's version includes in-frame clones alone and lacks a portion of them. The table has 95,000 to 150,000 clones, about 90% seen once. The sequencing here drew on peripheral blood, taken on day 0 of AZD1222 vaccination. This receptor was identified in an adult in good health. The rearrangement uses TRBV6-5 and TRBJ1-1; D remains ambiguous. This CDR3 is CASSYFGGRADTEAFF. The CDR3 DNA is TGTGCCAGCAGTTATTTTGGTGGGAGAGCGGACACTGAAGCTTTCTTT.